Sequencing of this T cell receptor beta chain was carried out in a study of shared clonotypes between healthy human individuals. Study-level findings and limits: Sampling covered nothing but blood. Tissue TCR repertoires likely differ from those found in blood.

Comment on this clone: Its matching antigen is unknown.

Terminally differentiated effector memory CD45RA+ cells were excluded by CCR7 positive selection of CD45RO-negative cells. It was across several immunoSEQ plates that each subset's genomic DNA was evenly split. The protocol was immunoSEQ multiplex PCR, while the TCRdb copy is restricted to in-frame clones and leaves out a portion. The repertoire has around 2,000,000 clones, over 85% of them found once; the top ten carry 0.85% to 1.2%. This CDR3 has 14 residues. The V and J ends lost 5 bases and 4 bases respectively, with 12 bases between them. Germline values: CDR1 MDHEN, CDR2 SYDVKM. Sequenced sample: naive CD8+ T cells sorted from blood. The chain combines TRBV28 with TRBJ2-4, with D hard to call. This sequence was found in a man aged 18-30 years in good health. For the CDR3, the DNA is TGTGCCAGCAGTATGACCAGCCGGAAAAACATTCAGTACTTC. Translating gives CASSMTSRKNIQYF.